In its sample, the clone carrying this T cell receptor (beta chain) was seen once. Antigen: not known. In the ViraFEST assay, antigen-specific CD4+ clonotypes were identified by expansion after peptide-pool stimulation. Subsequent to about 10 days of culture, CD4+ T cells were isolated. Participants each got two BNT162b2 or mRNA-1273 vaccine doses. Having tested negative for nucleocapsid antibodies, the vaccine recipients showed no prior SARS-CoV-2 infection. The sample belongs to a study of vaccination effects on CD4 cells after COVID-19. Study summary: Post-vaccine sampling occurred a median 72 days after the second dose. Overall study findings and caveats: Late post-vaccination samples showed marked contraction of infection- and vaccine-induced clones.

The repertoire was sequenced with immunoSEQ multiplex PCR; TCRdb's copy has only in-frame clones and lacks some. The profile shows about 72,000 clones, approximately 80% of them singletons. Germline CDR1 MDHEN, CDR2 SYDVKM. This CDR3 contains 13 residues. V was shortened by 5 bases and J by 4 bases, with 11 bases between the two germline ends. The receptor's source is a human donor who received a COVID-19 vaccine. The source was CD4+ T cells from PBMCs cultured with HCoV-229E spike peptides, collected after COVID-19 vaccination. The V and J genes are TRBV28 and TRBJ1-2; TRBD1 is a possible D gene (6 bases). The CDR3 DNA sequence: TGTGCCAGCAGTCGTGCAGGGGTCTATGGCTACACCTTC. Amino acid sequence: CASSRAGVYGYTF.